The 13 T cell receptor beta chains below come from one sample, sequenced in a study of T cell repertoires in cytomegalovirus infection (dated by TCRdb to between 2019 and 2020). The listed sequencing device is Illumina HiSeq 1500. TCRdb reprocessing: public reads trimmed at Q25 with fastp, clones called with MiXCR, in-frame beta chains kept. One record per CDR3 amino acid sequence lists the most common genes and DNA. Counted in this sample were fewer than 300,000 distinct CDR3 sequences; roughly 25% of them appeared once. The ten top clones hold roughly 13% of the sample. Sample: PBMCs. These receptors were taken from a human donor in good health (CMV status not recorded). Some clones in this sample may be carry-over from other donors' samples.

This clonotype has a count of ten or more. The chain links TRBV11-2 to TRBJ2-4, with TRBD1 matching over 9 bases. Germline V gives CDR1 SGHAT, CDR2 FQNNGV. The trim removed 0 bases at V and 7 bases at J, leaving 4 bases unmatched. The CDR3 spans 15 residues. The CDR3 coding sequence is TGTGCCAGCAGCTTAGAGCAGACAGGGGGGAACATTCAGTACTTC. Translated: CASSLEQTGGNIQYF. Full variable domain (outside the CDR3, taken from reference TRBV11-2 and TRBJ2-4): EAGVAQSPRYKIIEKRQSVAFWCNPISGHATLYWYQQILGQGPKLLIQFQNNGVVDDSQLPKDRFSAERLKGVDSTLKIQPAKLEDSAVYLCASSLEQTGGNIQYFGAGTRLSVL.

The rearrangement joins TRBV28 to TRBJ1-4; perhaps TRBD1 as D (5 bases). Per the germline V gene, CDR1 is MDHEN and CDR2 is SYDVKM. The CDR3 has 16 amino acids. Trimming pared 5 bases from V and 5 bases from J, leaving 18 bases between. The CDR3, as DNA: TGTGCCAGCAGTCGGGTCATTCAGGGAGGAAATGAAAAACTGTTTTTT. This encodes CASSRVIQGGNEKLFF.

In regard to this clonotype: Germline is not matched at one junction end, which may reflect a read error. The J gene is TRBJ1-5, the V gene TRBV27; D remains ambiguous. The CDR3 sequence is 15 residues long. CDR1 is MNHEY and CDR2 is SMNVEV in the germline V gene (reference sequence). The CDR3 bases are TGTGCCATCAGTTTATCGATCCAGCCCAATCAGCCCCAGCATTTT. Translated: CAISLSIQPNQPQHF.

This clonotype was seen a handful of times. The chain has TRBV28 and TRBJ2-7; D remains ambiguous. Trimming stripped 3 bases from V and 3 bases from J, with 6 bases between. The CDR3 totals 12 residues. Germline assignment: CDR1 MDHEN and CDR2 SYDVKM. The CDR3 protein is CASSLVNYEQYF. The CDR3 DNA reads TGTGCCAGCAGTTTGGTCAACTACGAGCAGTACTTC.

The gene calls are TRBV7-4 and TRBJ1-2; the D is unclear. The CDR3 covers 14 residues. V was cut by 1 base and J by 6 bases, with 12 bases left in between. Looked up from germline, CDR1 is SGHVT and CDR2 is SQSDAQ. CDR3 amino acids: CASSLVGSDDGYTF. The CDR3 DNA is TGTGCCAGCAGCTTAGTGGGCAGCGACGATGGCTACACCTTC.

The J gene is TRBJ1-5, the V gene TRBV6-2 or TRBV6-3; D gene unclear. The germline CDR1 and CDR2 sequences are MNHEY and SVGEGT. The V gene lost 5 bases and the J gene lost 5 bases, with 22 bases spanning the gap. The CDR3 is 17 residues long. The CDR3 sequence is CASSPISSRSVYQPQHF. DNA of the CDR3: TGTGCCAGCAGTCCCATCAGTAGCAGGTCCGTTTATCAGCCCCAGCATTTT.

This clonotype was observed a handful of times. This chain links TRBV28 with TRBJ1-1; no clear D gene. The germline V gene encodes CDR1 MDHEN and CDR2 SYDVKM. Trimming took off 4 bases at V and 3 bases at J, with 9 bases between the two ends. This CDR3 region has 13 residues. The CDR3 region is CASSSTTDTEAFF. CDR3 DNA: TGTGCCAGCAGTTCGACGACGGACACTGAAGCTTTCTTT.

Ten or more counts support this clonotype. CDR3 region: CASSPALGHYEQYF. The CDR3 nucleotides are TGTGCCAGCAGCCCGGCGCTGGGGCACTACGAGCAGTACTTC. V gene TRBV7-2 combines with J gene TRBJ2-7, with D tentatively TRBD1 (5 bases). V shed 5 bases and J shed 3 bases, with 14 bases lying between them. CDR1 and CDR2 (germline): SGHTA, FQGNSA. The CDR3 loop spans 14 amino acids. The whole variable domain, filled in from reference TRBV7-2 and TRBJ2-7, reads GAGVSQSPSNKVTEKGKDVELRCDPISGHTALYWYRQSLGQGLEFLIYFQGNSAPDKSGLPSDRFSAERTGGSVSTLTIQRTQQEDSAVYLCASSPALGHYEQYFGPGTRLTVT.

This clonotype has ten or more counts. J is TRBJ2-7 and V is TRBV7-3; maybe TRBD2 (6 bases). The CDR3 covers 13 residues. The germline CDR1 and CDR2 sequences are SGHTA and FQGTGA. Trimming stripped 1 base from V and 6 bases from J, with 10 bases between. Written as DNA, the CDR3 is TGTGCCAGCAGCTTAAGGAGGGGTAGCGAGCAGTACTTC. Translation: CASSLRRGSEQYF.

The table lists this clonotype with a few counts. The V call is TRBV7-2, the J call TRBJ2-7; 7 bases fit TRBD2. This CDR3 is 15 amino acids long. J was trimmed by 4 bases and V by 4 bases; bases with no gene match: 10. CDR1 and CDR2 from the germline V gene are SGHTA and FQGNSA. The CDR3 sequence is CASSYQAGDFYEQYF. In DNA, the CDR3 is TGTGCCAGCAGCTATCAGGCGGGAGATTTTTACGAGCAGTACTTC.

The chain combines TRBV12-3 or TRBV12-4 with TRBJ2-7; perhaps TRBD2 as D (6 bases). The germline V and J ends were trimmed by 7 bases and 3 bases, with 19 bases remaining between them. The CDR3 is made up of 15 amino acids. CDR3 amino acids: CASTPRTSLVYEQYF. DNA for the CDR3: TGTGCCAGCACCCCTCGAACTAGCTTGGTCTACGAGCAGTACTTC.

Remarks on this clonotype: Given a much more abundant clone one base away, this may be a read error. The rearrangement joins TRBV7-8 to TRBJ2-7; D is tentatively TRBD1 or TRBD2 (7 bases each). CDR3 length: 15 residues. The ends were cut back, 4 bases at V and 4 bases at J, with 17 bases in the middle. In germline, CDR1 is SGHVS, CDR2 FQNEAQ. In DNA form, the CDR3 reads TGTGCCAGCAGCTGCCGACAGGGAGGGCTTTACGAGCAGTACTTC. Its translation is CASSCRQGGLYEQYF.

J is TRBJ2-3 and V is TRBV5-4; 7 bases are a match to TRBD2. The CDR3 consists of 15 residues. Trimming removed 4 bases from V and 0 bases from J; junction bases left unmatched: 5. Germline-derived CDR1 and CDR2 are SGHNT and YYREEE (reference sequence). The CDR3 loop is CASSRSGASTDTQYF. The CDR3, as DNA: TGTGCCAGCAGCCGCAGCGGGGCGAGCACAGATACGCAGTATTTT.